This entry lists 12 T cell receptor beta chains sequenced from one sample in a study of T cell responses to AZD1222 COVID-19 vaccine. Libraries were prepared by immunoSEQ multiplex PCR; TCRdb keeps only in-frame clonotypes and omits some of them. This repertoire shows 95,000 to 150,000 clones, about 90% found once; its top ten account for approximately 9.2%. Specimen: peripheral blood, collected on day 0 of AZD1222 vaccination. These receptors were collected from an adult in good health.

The chain joins TRBV6-5 to TRBJ1-1; no clear D gene. Trimming took off 5 bases at V and 10 bases at J, with 17 bases between the two ends. The CDR3 totals 13 residues. Germline V gene data show CDR1 as MNHEY and CDR2 as SVGAGI. The CDR3 DNA reads TGTGCCAGCAGTATCTCATCCCCCGGCGTAGCTTTCTTT. Translated, it gives CASSISSPGVAFF.

This chain links TRBV6-5 with TRBJ1-5, with D maybe TRBD1 (6 bases). Trimming removed 7 bases at V and 9 bases at J, with 16 bases between. The germline CDR1 and CDR2 sequences are MNHEY and SVGAGI. The CDR3 is made up of 13 amino acids. The CDR3 region is CASKDSWDGPQHF. For the CDR3, the DNA is TGTGCCAGCAAGGACAGTTGGGATGGGCCCCAGCATTTT.

The V gene is TRBV7-9, the J gene TRBJ1-4, with D unresolved. The CDR3 sequence is 13 residues long. Trimming cost V 5 bases and J 6 bases, with 10 bases left between them. In germline, CDR1 is SEHNR, CDR2 FQNEAQ (reference sequence). DNA of the CDR3: TGTGCCAGCAGCGAGGGATTGGATGAAAAACTGTTTTTT. Protein product: CASSEGLDEKLFF.

V gene TRBV27 combines with J gene TRBJ2-2; unclear D gene. Germline loops: CDR1 MNHEY, CDR2 SMNVEV (reference sequence). V was clipped by 1 base and J by 5 bases, with 8 bases between them. The CDR3 has 14 residues. CDR3 sequence: CASSLYGVTGELFF. The CDR3 bases are TGTGCCAGCAGTTTATATGGGGTAACCGGGGAGCTGTTTTTT.

This rearrangement joins TRBV19 to TRBJ2-7; 7 bases are a match to TRBD2. Germline loops: CDR1 LNHDA, CDR2 SQIVND (reference sequence). The CDR3 totals 13 residues. Trimming took 5 bases from V and 5 from J; bases not matched to a gene: 6. The CDR3 loop reads CASSPRLAHEQYF. CDR3 bases: TGTGCCAGTAGTCCCCGACTAGCCCACGAGCAGTACTTC.

The rearrangement uses TRBV5-1 and TRBJ1-4; no firm D call. CDR1 and CDR2 (germline): SGHRS, YFSETQ. The V and J ends lost 0 bases and 3 bases respectively, with 9 bases between them. CDR3 length: 15 amino acids. The CDR3 loop is CASSLGRSSNEKLFF. CDR3 bases: TGCGCCAGCAGCTTGGGTCGGTCGTCTAATGAAAAACTGTTTTTT.

This clone was observed a handful of times. The chain joins TRBV27 to TRBJ2-2, with 7 nucleotides matching TRBD1. V lost 5 bases to trimming and J lost 2 bases; unmatched junction nucleotides: 5. The CDR3 is made up of 15 amino acids. Germline V gene sequence: CDR1 MNHEY, CDR2 SMNVEV (reference sequence). The CDR3 loop is CASSLGTVNTGELFF. CDR3 sequence (DNA): TGTGCCAGCAGTCTCGGGACAGTCAACACCGGGGAGCTGTTTTTT.

This clone was counted a few times. The rearrangement joins TRBV5-4 to TRBJ1-5; D unresolved. Germline V gene data show CDR1 as SGHNT and CDR2 as YYREEE (reference sequence). This CDR3 is 13 amino acids long. V gave up 0 bases and J gave up 7 bases, with 8 bases separating them. The CDR3 nucleotides read TGTGCCAGCAGCTTGGGTTCCGACCAGCCCCAGCATTTT. Translating it yields CASSLGSDQPQHF.

The gene calls are TRBV27 and TRBJ2-7, with 14 bases aligning to TRBD2. This CDR3 comprises 14 residues. V gave up 5 bases and J gave up 6 bases; unmatched junction bases: 3. Germline V gives CDR1 MNHEY, CDR2 SMNVEV (reference sequence). The CDR3 protein is CASSRGTSGSEQYF. In DNA form, the CDR3 reads TGTGCCAGCAGTCGCGGGACTAGCGGGAGCGAGCAGTACTTC.

V usage is TRBV15 and J usage is TRBJ1-5; D perhaps matches TRBD1 (5 bases). V lost 0 bases and J 6 bases, leaving 6 bases between the germline ends. Germline V gene sequence: CDR1 LNHNV, CDR2 YYDKDF (reference sequence). This CDR3 is 13 amino acids long. CDR3 DNA: TGTGCCACCAGCAGAGAGGGGGGTCAGCCCCAGCATTTT. This codes for CATSREGGQPQHF.

The chain joins TRBV10-1 to TRBJ2-2; TRBD2 agrees at 16 bases. V gave up 2 bases and J gave up 3 bases; unmatched junction bases: 6. Germline CDR1 is WNHNN and CDR2 is SYGVQD (reference sequence). This CDR3 region has 19 residues. For the CDR3, the DNA is TGCGCCAGCAGTGAGGACGGGACTAGCGGGAGGGCCTACACCGGGGAGCTGTTTTTT. Translating it yields CASSEDGTSGRAYTGELFF.

The sample holds a few counts of this clone. The chain has TRBV6-5 and TRBJ1-5; 7 nucleotides line up with TRBD1. This CDR3 region has 15 residues. Trimming took 7 bases from V and 2 from J; bases not matched to a gene: 8. Germline V gene lookup returns CDR1 MNHEY and CDR2 SVGAGI. The CDR3 sequence is CASKNRGGGNQPQHF. CDR3 sequence (DNA): TGTGCCAGCAAAAACAGGGGTGGAGGCAATCAGCCCCAGCATTTT.